This TCR beta chain emerged from a study of identical twins. The CDR3 runs 16 residues. Germline V lookup: CDR1 SGDLS, CDR2 YYNGEE. After removal of 4 bases from V and 8 bases from J, the junction contained 9 bases not matched to a gene. The sample holds a few counts of this clonotype. Its matching antigen is unknown. Whole-study findings and limits: An excess of low generation probability was shown by twin-shared out-of-frame alpha sequences.

Each donor was a healthy Caucasian. Unique molecular identifiers were present on cDNA, and template switching added a universal primer site. TCRdb used MiXCR to reprocess the 5' RACE reads, holding one entry per CDR3 protein. The sample shows some 300,000 distinct CDR3 sequences, more than 9% of them seen only once. These same records also appear under a second study, on yellow fever vaccine responses in identical twins. That report notes: The authors reported partly convergent, partly personalized vaccine responses in identical twins.

Specimen: CD8+ T cells sorted from blood. The sequence came from a woman under 30 in good health. V is TRBV9 and J is TRBJ2-1; 13 bases map to TRBD2. The CDR3 reads CASSPSGLAGIYEQFF. The CDR3, as DNA: TGTGCCAGCAGCCCCTCGGGACTAGCGGGAATCTATGAGCAGTTCTTC. The full variable domain, with the rest looked up from reference TRBV9 and TRBJ2-1, is DSGVTQTPKHLITATGQRVTLRCSPRSGDLSVYWYQQSLDQGLQFLIQYYNGEERAKGNILERFSAQQFPDLHSELNLSSLELGDSALYFCASSPSGLAGIYEQFFGPGTRLTVL.